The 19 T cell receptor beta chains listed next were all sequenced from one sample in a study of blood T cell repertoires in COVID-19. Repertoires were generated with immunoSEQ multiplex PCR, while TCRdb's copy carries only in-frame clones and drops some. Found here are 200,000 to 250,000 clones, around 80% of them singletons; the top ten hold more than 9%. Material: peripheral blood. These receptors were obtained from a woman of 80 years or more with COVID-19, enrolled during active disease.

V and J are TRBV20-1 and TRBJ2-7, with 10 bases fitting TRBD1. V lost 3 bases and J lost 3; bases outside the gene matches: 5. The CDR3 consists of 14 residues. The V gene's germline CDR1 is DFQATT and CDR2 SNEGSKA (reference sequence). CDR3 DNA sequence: TGCAGTGCTAGTAGGACAGGGGGTAGCTACGAGCAGTACTTC. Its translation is CSASRTGGSYEQYF.

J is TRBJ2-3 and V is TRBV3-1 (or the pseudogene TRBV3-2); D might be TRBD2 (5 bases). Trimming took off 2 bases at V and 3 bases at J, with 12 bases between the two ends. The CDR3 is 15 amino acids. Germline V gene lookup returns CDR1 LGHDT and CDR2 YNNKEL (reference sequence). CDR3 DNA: TGTGCCAGCAGCCAAACGGATTCGGGGACAGATACGCAGTATTTT. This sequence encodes CASSQTDSGTDTQYF.

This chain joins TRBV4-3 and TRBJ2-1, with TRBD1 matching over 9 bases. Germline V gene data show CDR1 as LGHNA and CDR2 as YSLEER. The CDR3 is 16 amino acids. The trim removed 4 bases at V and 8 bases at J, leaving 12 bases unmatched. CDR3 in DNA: TGCGCCAGCAGCCCCATTTCAGCACAGGGGGCCGATGAGCAGTTCTTC. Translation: CASSPISAQGADEQFF.

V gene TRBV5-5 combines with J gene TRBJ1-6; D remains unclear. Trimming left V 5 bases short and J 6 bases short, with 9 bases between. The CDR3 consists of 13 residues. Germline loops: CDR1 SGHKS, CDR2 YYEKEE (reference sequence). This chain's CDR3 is CASSSPFNSPLHF. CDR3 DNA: TGTGCCAGCAGTTCTCCCTTTAATTCACCCCTCCACTTT.

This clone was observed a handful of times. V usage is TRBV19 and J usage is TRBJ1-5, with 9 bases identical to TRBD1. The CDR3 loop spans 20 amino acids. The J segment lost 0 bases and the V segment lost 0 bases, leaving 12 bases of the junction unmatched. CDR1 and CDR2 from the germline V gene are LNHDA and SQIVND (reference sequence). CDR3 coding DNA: TGTGCCAGTAGTATAGACGGGGACAGGGTCCAGCAATATAGCAATCAGCCCCAGCATTTT. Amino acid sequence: CASSIDGDRVQQYSNQPQHF.

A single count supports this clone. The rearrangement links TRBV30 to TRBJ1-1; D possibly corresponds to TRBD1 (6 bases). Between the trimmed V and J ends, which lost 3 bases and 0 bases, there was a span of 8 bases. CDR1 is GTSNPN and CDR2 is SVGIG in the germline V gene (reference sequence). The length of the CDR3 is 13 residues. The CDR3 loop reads CAWRGTLNTEAFF. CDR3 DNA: TGTGCCTGGAGAGGGACATTGAACACTGAAGCTTTCTTT.

CDR3 in DNA: TGTGCCAGTAGTTGGGTTGGGACAGGGGACGGCACCTTC. Translating gives CASSWVGTGDGTF. The J gene is TRBJ1-2, the V gene TRBV19; 10 bases map to TRBD1. Looked up from germline, CDR1 is LNHDA and CDR2 is SQIVND (reference sequence). The CDR3 totals 13 residues. The J segment lost 13 bases and the V segment lost 5 bases, leaving 10 bases of the junction unmatched.

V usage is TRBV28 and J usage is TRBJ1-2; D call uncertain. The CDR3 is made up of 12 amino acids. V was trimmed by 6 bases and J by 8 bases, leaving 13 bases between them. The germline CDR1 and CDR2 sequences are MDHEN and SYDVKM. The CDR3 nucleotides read TGTGCCAGCAGATCGGTCTCTTTCGGCTACACCTTC. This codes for CASRSVSFGYTF.

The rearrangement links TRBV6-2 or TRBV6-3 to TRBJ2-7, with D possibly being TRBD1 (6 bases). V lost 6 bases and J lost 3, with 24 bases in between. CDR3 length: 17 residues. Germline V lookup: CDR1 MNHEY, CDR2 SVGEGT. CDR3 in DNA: TGTGCCAGCAGCCCTAATTTCTTACACGGACAGAGCTACGAGCAGTACTTC. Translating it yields CASSPNFLHGQSYEQYF.

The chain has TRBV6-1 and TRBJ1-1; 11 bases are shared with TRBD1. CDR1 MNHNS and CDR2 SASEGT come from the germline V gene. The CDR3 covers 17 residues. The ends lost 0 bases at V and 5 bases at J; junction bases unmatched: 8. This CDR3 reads CASSEAFLRDRGTEAFF. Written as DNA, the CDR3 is TGTGCCAGCAGTGAAGCGTTCCTTCGGGACAGGGGGACTGAAGCTTTCTTT.

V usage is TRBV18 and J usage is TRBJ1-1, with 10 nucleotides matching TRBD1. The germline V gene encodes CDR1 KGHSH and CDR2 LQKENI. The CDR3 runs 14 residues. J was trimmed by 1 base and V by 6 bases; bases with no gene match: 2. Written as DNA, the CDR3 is TGTGCCAGCTCCCGACAGGGGGCGAACACTGAAGCTTTCTTT. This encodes CASSRQGANTEAFF.

The CDR3 here is CASSFGRQGSSPLHF. DNA for the CDR3: TGTGCCAGCAGCTTCGGACGGCAGGGCTCCTCACCCCTCCACTTT. This sequence joins TRBV11-2 and TRBJ1-6; D is perhaps TRBD1 (5 bases). This CDR3 comprises 15 residues. From germline, CDR1 is SGHAT and CDR2 FQNNGV. The V end was cut by 3 bases, the J end by 10 bases, with 16 bases between.

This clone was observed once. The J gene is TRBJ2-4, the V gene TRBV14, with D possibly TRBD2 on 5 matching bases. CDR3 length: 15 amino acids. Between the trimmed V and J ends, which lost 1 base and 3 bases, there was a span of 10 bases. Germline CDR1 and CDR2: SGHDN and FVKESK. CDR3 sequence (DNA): TGTGCCAGCAGCCAAGCCCTCGGGGACAAAAACATTCAGTACTTC. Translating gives CASSQALGDKNIQYF.

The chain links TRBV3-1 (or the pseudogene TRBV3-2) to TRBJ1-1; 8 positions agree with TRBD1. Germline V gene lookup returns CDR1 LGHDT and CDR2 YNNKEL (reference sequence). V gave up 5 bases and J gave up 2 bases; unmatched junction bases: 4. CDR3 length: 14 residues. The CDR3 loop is CASSKGQGNTEAFF. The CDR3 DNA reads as TGTGCCAGCAGCAAAGGACAGGGAAACACTGAAGCTTTCTTT.

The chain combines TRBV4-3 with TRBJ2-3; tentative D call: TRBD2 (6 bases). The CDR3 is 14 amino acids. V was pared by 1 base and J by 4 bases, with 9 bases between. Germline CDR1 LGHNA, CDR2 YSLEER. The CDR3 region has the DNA TGCGCCAGCAGCCAAGCCGGGGGTGCAGATACGCAGTATTTT. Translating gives CASSQAGGADTQYF.

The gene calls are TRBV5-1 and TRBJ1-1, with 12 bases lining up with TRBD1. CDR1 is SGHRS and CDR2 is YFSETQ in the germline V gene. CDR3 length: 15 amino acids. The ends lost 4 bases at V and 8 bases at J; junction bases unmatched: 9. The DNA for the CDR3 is TGCGCCAGCAGCACTGGGACAGGGGGCTTAACGGAAGCTTTCTTT. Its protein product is CASSTGTGGLTEAFF.

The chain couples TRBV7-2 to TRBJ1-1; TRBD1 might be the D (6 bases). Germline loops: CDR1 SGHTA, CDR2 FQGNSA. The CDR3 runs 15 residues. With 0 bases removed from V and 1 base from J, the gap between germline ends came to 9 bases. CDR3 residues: CASSLAGAGNTEAFF. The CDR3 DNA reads TGTGCCAGCAGCTTAGCGGGGGCCGGGAACACTGAAGCTTTCTTT. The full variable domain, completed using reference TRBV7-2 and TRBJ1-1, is GAGVSQSPSNKVTEKGKDVELRCDPISGHTALYWYRQSLGQGLEFLIYFQGNSAPDKSGLPSDRFSAERTGGSVSTLTIQRTQQEDSAVYLCASSLAGAGNTEAFFGQGTRLTVV.

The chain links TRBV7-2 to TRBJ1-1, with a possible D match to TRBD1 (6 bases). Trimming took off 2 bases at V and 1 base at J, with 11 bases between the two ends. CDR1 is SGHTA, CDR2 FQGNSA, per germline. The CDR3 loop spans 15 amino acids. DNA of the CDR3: TGTGCCAGCAGCTTACGCGGACAGAGGAACACTGAAGCTTTCTTT. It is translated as CASSLRGQRNTEAFF.

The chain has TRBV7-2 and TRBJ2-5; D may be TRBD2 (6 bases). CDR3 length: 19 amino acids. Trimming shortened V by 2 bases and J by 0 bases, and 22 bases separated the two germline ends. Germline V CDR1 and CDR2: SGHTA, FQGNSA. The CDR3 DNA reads TGTGCCAGCAGCTTATCAAGTAGCGGCCCGAGTGCGGACCAAGAGACCCAGTACTTC. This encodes CASSLSSSGPSADQETQYF.